This T cell receptor beta chain was recovered during a study of T cell responses to AZD1222 COVID-19 vaccine. CDR3 length: 12 residues. Germline V gene sequence: CDR1 GTSNPN, CDR2 SVGIG (reference sequence). V lost 0 bases to trimming and J lost 8 bases, with 10 bases between them. TCRdb's table, derived via immunoSEQ multiplex PCR, lists solely in-frame clones and lacks some. The sample records 130,000 or so clones, about 90% being singletons. The chain combines TRBV30 with TRBJ1-2; D not certain. The TCR comes from an adult in good health. The sequenced sample was peripheral blood, obtained on day 0 of AZD1222 vaccination. The CDR3 is CAWSVFSLGYTF. Written as DNA, the CDR3 is TGTGCCTGGAGTGTATTCTCGTTAGGCTACACCTTC.